The text below deals with one T cell receptor beta chain. The target antigen is unknown. The sample is drawn from a study of vaccination and CD4 T cells after COVID-19. Scientists ran DNA taken from cultured CD4+ T cells through the Oncomine TCR Beta short-read assay for sequencing. Researchers extracted genomic DNA from CD4+ T cells that had been cultured. One entry per CDR3 protein, called by TCRdb with MiXCR from the PCR reads. The data show about 24,000 distinct CDR3 sequences, 40% to 50% seen once. Described time point: late sampling 161 to 241 days after vaccination in a few convalescent patients. This sample's treatment: approximately 9-day PBMC culture with coronavirus spike peptide pools or control peptides (ViraFEST assay). CDR1 and CDR2 (germline): MNHEY, SVGAGI. This CDR3 has 12 amino acids. Trimming stripped 0 bases from V and 6 bases from J, with 4 bases between.

The rearrangement joins TRBV6-5 to TRBJ2-3; D remains unclear. The specimen comprised CD4+ T cells from blood, cultured in vitro, sampled about 7 months after SARS-CoV-2 vaccination. The receptor's source is a human donor who had recovered from COVID-19. CDR3 in amino acids: CASSYSMDTQYF. The CDR3 DNA is TGTGCCAGCAGTTACTCGATGGATACGCAGTATTTT.